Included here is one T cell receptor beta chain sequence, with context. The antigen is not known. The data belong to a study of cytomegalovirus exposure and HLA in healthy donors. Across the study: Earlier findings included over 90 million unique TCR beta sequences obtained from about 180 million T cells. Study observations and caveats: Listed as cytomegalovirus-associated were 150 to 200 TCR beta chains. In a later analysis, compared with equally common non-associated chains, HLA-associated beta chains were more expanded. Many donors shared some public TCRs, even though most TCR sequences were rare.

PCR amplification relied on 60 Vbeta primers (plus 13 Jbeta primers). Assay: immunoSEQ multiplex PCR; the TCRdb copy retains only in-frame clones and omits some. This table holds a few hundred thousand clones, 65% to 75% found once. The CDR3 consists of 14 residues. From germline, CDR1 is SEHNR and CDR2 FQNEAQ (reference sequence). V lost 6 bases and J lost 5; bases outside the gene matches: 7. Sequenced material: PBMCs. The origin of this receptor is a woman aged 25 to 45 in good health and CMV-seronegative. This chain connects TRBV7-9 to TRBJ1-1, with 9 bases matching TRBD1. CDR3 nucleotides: TGTGCCAGCAGTCGGACAGGGGAGTTGACTGAAGCTTTCTTT. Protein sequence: CASSRTGELTEAFF.